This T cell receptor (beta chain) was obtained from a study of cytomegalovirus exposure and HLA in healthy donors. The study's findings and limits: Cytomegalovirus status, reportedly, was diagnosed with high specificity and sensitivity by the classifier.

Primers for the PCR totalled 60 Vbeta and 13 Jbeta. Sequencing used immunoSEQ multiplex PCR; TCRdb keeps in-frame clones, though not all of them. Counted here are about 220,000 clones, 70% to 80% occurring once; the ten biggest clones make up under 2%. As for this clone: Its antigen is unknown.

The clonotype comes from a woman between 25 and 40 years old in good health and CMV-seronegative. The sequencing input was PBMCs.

This CDR3 reads CASSLWTGGGNQPQHF. As DNA, the CDR3 is TGTGCCAGCAGCCTCTGGACAGGCGGGGGCAATCAGCCCCAGCATTTT. V usage is TRBV5-6 and J usage is TRBJ1-5, with 7 bases matching TRBD1. Germline V gene data show CDR1 as SGHDT and CDR2 as YYEEEE. Germline trimming cut 4 bases from V and 2 bases from J; bases unmatched to any gene: 9. This CDR3 spans 16 amino acids.